This TCR beta chain was identified in a study of T cells in Graves' hyperthyroidism and ophthalmopathy. Study-level findings and limits: Progression to ophthalmopathy was predicted a median of roughly 6.8 months early.

This clonotype was observed at least ten times. The antigen is undetermined. V lost 2 bases and J lost 3, with 20 bases in between. This CDR3 comprises 17 residues. The source of the PBMCs was around 10 ml of fresh peripheral blood. Amplification of TCR beta CDR3 regions was performed using RNA transcripts as template. A set of HTBI primers served as the primers for a first-round RT-PCR of the TCR CDR3. TCRdb ran MiXCR on the multiplex PCR reads and lists one entry per CDR3 protein. There are roughly 360,000 distinct CDR3 sequences in the sample; 13% occur only once, and less than 25% lies in the top ten.

This TCR was sampled from a young man with Graves' hyperthyroidism that later progressed to Graves' ophthalmopathy. The sample taken for sequencing was blood. The rearrangement links TRBV12-3 or TRBV12-4 to TRBJ2-7; D is tentatively TRBD1 or TRBD2 (6 bases each). The CDR3 loop reads CASSLKVRRGAVYEQYF. CDR3 in DNA: TGTGCCAGCAGTTTAAAGGTTCGGAGGGGGGCCGTCTACGAGCAGTACTTC.